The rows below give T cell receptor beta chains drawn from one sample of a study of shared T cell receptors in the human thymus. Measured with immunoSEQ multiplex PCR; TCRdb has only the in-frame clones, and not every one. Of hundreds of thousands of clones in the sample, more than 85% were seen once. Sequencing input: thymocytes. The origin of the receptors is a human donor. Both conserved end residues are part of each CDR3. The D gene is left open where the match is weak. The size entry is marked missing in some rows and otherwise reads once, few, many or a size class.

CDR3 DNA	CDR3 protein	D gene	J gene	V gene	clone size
TGTGCCAGTAGTATAGCAGCATATAGCACAGATACGCAGTATTTT	CASSIAAYSTDTQYF	.	TRBJ2-3	TRBV19	.
TGTGCCAGCAGCCCAGGACTAGCGGGATACAATGAGCAGTTCTTC	CASSPGLAGYNEQFF	TRBD2	TRBJ2-1	TRBV11-3	.
TGTGCCAGCAGTTTTAGGGGCAGGGGGGGATATGGCTACACCTTC	CASSFRGRGGYGYTF	TRBD1	TRBJ1-2	TRBV27	.
TGTGCCAGTAGTATATATTCCGCTAGCGGGCCCTTCCCCACAGATACGCAGTATTTT	CASSIYSASGPFPTDTQYF	TRBD2	TRBJ2-3	TRBV19	once
TGTGCCAGCAGCCACGGAGAGACCCAGTACTTC	CASSHGETQYF	.	TRBJ2-5	TRBV7-9	.
TGTGCCAGCAGCTTCCAGGGGGCCTATGGCTACACCTTC	CASSFQGAYGYTF	TRBD1	TRBJ1-2	TRBV27	.
TGTGCCAGCAGCCCGGGGTCGGGGATCGACTATGGCTACACCTTC	CASSPGSGIDYGYTF	.	TRBJ1-2	TRBV9	.
TGTGCCAGCAGTGAAGCTCCCCAAACCTCTGGGGCCAACGTCCTGACTTTC	CASSEAPQTSGANVLTF	.	TRBJ2-6	TRBV6-1	.
TGTGCCAGCAGCTTAGCGGAACTAGGGAGTGCAGATACGCAGTATTTT	CASSLAELGSADTQYF	.	TRBJ2-3	TRBV7-8	once
TGTGCCAGCAGTTTATGGATAGTTCCAGGGGGCGATTGGGACGGGGAGCTGTTTTTT	CASSLWIVPGGDWDGELFF	TRBD1	TRBJ2-2	TRBV27	.
TGTGCCAGCAGTTCCCCGCAGGGGAACACTGAAGCTTTCTTT	CASSSPQGNTEAFF	.	TRBJ1-1	TRBV27	.
TGTGCCAGCAGTGAAGAAGCGCGAACCTACGAGCAGTACTTC	CASSEEARTYEQYF	.	TRBJ2-7	TRBV2	.
TGTGCTAGTGGTTTGGGCCACGTCGGGGGCAATGAGCAGTTCTTC	CASGLGHVGGNEQFF	.	TRBJ2-1	TRBV12-5	.
TGCGCCAGCAGCTTGGACCGGGACACTGAAGCTTTCTTT	CASSLDRDTEAFF	.	TRBJ1-1	TRBV5-1	.
TGTGCCAGCAGCTTAGCGGGGGCGGGGCCCTCCTACAATGAGCAGTTCTTC	CASSLAGAGPSYNEQFF	.	TRBJ2-1	TRBV7-2	.
TGTGCCAGCAGTGACGGCGGGAGCCCCTATGAGCAGTTCTTC	CASSDGGSPYEQFF	TRBD2	TRBJ2-1	TRBV6-4	.
TGTGCCAGCAGTGGGACTATTACTCAGGGCGGCACAGATACGCAGTATTTT	CASSGTITQGGTDTQYF	TRBD2	TRBJ2-3	TRBV28	.
TGTGCCAGCAGTTTCCAGAGCAATCAGCCCCAGCATTTT	CASSFQSNQPQHF	.	TRBJ1-5	TRBV6-5	.
TGCGCCAGCAGCCAAGATCGGGGGGCCTACGAGCAGTACTTC	CASSQDRGAYEQYF	TRBD2	TRBJ2-7	TRBV4-3	.
TGTGCCACAGGACAGGTTGGCCTAGCCAAAAACATTCAGTACTTC	CATGQVGLAKNIQYF	TRBD1	TRBJ2-4	TRBV28	.
TGTGCCAGCAGTTTTCAGGGTCCCGGGGCCAACGTCCTGACTTTC	CASSFQGPGANVLTF	.	TRBJ2-6	TRBV28	.
TGTGCCTGGGGTCCCGTTAGGCGGTCATACTACGAGCAGTACTTC	CAWGPVRRSYYEQYF	.	TRBJ2-7	TRBV30	.
TGTGCCAGCAGTTCGTTGGGGACAAGCCCCAATCAGCCCCAGCATTTT	CASSSLGTSPNQPQHF	.	TRBJ1-5	TRBV28	.
TGTGCCAGCAGTTTCAGGGGGAACTATGGCTACACCTTC	CASSFRGNYGYTF	TRBD1	TRBJ1-2	TRBV6-5	once
TGCGCCAGCAGTGAAGGGAACACCGGGGAGCTGTTTTTT	CASSEGNTGELFF	.	TRBJ2-2	TRBV10-1	.
TGCGCCAGCAGCCAACTTGGGCTACCTAACAATGAGCAGTTCTTC	CASSQLGLPNNEQFF	.	TRBJ2-1	TRBV4-1	.
TGTGCCAGCTCACCCCTTTCGAGCTCCTACAATGAGCAGTTCTTC	CASSPLSSSYNEQFF	.	TRBJ2-1	TRBV18	once
TGCGCCAGCAGCCCGACACAGTACCAAGAGACCCAGTACTTC	CASSPTQYQETQYF	.	TRBJ2-5	TRBV4-1	.
TGTGCCAGCACCGACAGGGGGGCTCGCAATCAGCCCCAGCATTTT	CASTDRGARNQPQHF	TRBD1	TRBJ1-5	TRBV28	.
TGTGCCAGCTCACCGGAATCTTTTTCGAACACCGGGGAGCTGTTTTTT	CASSPESFSNTGELFF	.	TRBJ2-2	TRBV18	.
TGTGCCAGCAGCCCCGAGTTGAACAGGGCTTTAGATAATTCACCCCTCCACTTT	CASSPELNRALDNSPLHF	.	TRBJ1-6	TRBV7-2	.
TGTGCCAGCAGTGAAAGGGGAGGGGCGTTCTACGAGCAGTACTTC	CASSERGGAFYEQYF	TRBD2	TRBJ2-7	TRBV6-1	.
TGTGCCAGCAGCTCGGAGATTTCTAGCGGGCAGGAATACGAGCAGTACTTC	CASSSEISSGQEYEQYF	TRBD2	TRBJ2-7	TRBV7-9	.
TGTGCCAGCCGCACAGGGTCACCTCTTTATGGCTACACCTTC	CASRTGSPLYGYTF	.	TRBJ1-2	TRBV27	.
TGTGCCAGCAGCTTCGGAGGGTTTAAAGTCAATCAGCCCCAGCATTTT	CASSFGGFKVNQPQHF	.	TRBJ1-5	TRBV5-6	.
TGTGCCTTAGTGGCAAGACAAGCCTACGAGCAGTACTTC	CALVARQAYEQYF	.	TRBJ2-7	TRBV30	.
TGTGCCAGCAGCTATCGGACGGATTCCTACGAGCAGTACTTC	CASSYRTDSYEQYF	.	TRBJ2-7	TRBV6-1	.
TGTGCCAGCTCCGGACAGGGGGCTGGCACAGATACGCAGTATTTT	CASSGQGAGTDTQYF	TRBD1	TRBJ2-3	TRBV5-6	.
TGTGCCAGCAGCAAAGTACTAGCGGGAGTAATAATCTGCAAAAACATTCAGTACTTC	CASSKVLAGVIICKNIQYF	.	TRBJ2-4	TRBV21-1	once
TGTGCCAGCAGGCGAGACAGGGGTCGAGGTGGCTACACCTTC	CASRRDRGRGGYTF	TRBD1	TRBJ1-2	TRBV6-5	.
TGTGCCAGCTCCCTCAGGCCACCGATCGTCCGCACAGGGGATCCTCGTACTTCTGGAAACACCATATATTTT	CASSLRPPIVRTGDPRTSGNTIYF	TRBD1	TRBJ1-3	TRBV28	.